These 20 T cell receptor beta chains came from one sample sequenced in a study of blood T cell repertoires in COVID-19. Sequencing was performed with immunoSEQ multiplex PCR; in TCRdb, only in-frame clones are kept and a portion is missing. The top ten hold approximately 5% of the sample, which has a few hundred thousand clones, nearly 90% seen once. Sequencing was carried out using PBMCs or T cells enriched from blood (not recorded which). The receptors here all came from a woman aged 25 to 45 who had recovered from COVID-19.

J is TRBJ1-1 and V is TRBV3-1 (or the pseudogene TRBV3-2), with D unresolved. Germline-derived CDR1 and CDR2 are LGHDT and YNNKEL (reference sequence). This CDR3 region has 14 residues. V was pared by 4 bases and J by 1 base, with 10 bases between. The CDR3 DNA follows: TGTGCCAGCAGCCGGACTGGGTCGAACACTGAAGCTTTCTTT. This sequence encodes CASSRTGSNTEAFF.

The chain combines TRBV18 with TRBJ2-1; D is perhaps TRBD1 (5 bases). CDR1 is KGHSH, CDR2 LQKENI, per germline. V was cut by 1 base and J by 5 bases, with 6 bases left in between. The CDR3 is 13 amino acids. CDR3 region: CASSPLTDNEQFF. In nucleotides, the CDR3 is TGTGCCAGCTCACCACTGACAGACAATGAGCAGTTCTTC.

This chain uses TRBV6-2 or TRBV6-3 with TRBJ1-6; 9 bases match TRBD1. Unmatched junction bases numbered 2, after V lost 2 bases and J lost 9 bases. The length of the CDR3 is 14 residues. From germline, CDR1 is MNHEY and CDR2 SVGEGT. CDR3 bases: TGTGCCAGCAGTTACGTGACAGGGGGTTCACCCCTCCACTTT. Protein sequence: CASSYVTGGSPLHF.

The gene calls are TRBV5-5 and TRBJ1-6; 9 nucleotides line up with TRBD1. The CDR3 has 15 residues. V shed 5 bases and J 10 bases; nucleotides not matched to a gene: 10. The germline V gene has CDR1 SGHKS and CDR2 YYEKEE (reference sequence). The CDR3 DNA sequence: TGTGCCAGCAGTCTAGGGACAGGGCCCACGTCACCCCTCCACTTT. Protein sequence: CASSLGTGPTSPLHF.

J is TRBJ1-1 and V is TRBV7-9; possible D gene TRBD1, 5 bases. The CDR3 covers 14 residues. Germline V CDR1 and CDR2: SEHNR, FQNEAQ (reference sequence). V was shortened by 4 bases and J by 3 bases, with 12 bases between the two germline ends. The CDR3 sequence is CASSWQGRDTEAFF. The CDR3 DNA follows: TGTGCCAGCAGCTGGCAGGGTCGCGACACTGAAGCTTTCTTT.

The V and J genes are TRBV7-9 and TRBJ2-2; D is possibly TRBD2 (6 bases). The CDR3 has 15 residues. CDR1 is SEHNR, CDR2 FQNEAQ, per germline (reference sequence). Trimming took 2 bases from V and 2 from J, leaving 9 bases between them. Here the CDR3 DNA reads TGTGCCAGCAGCTTAATGGGGGGAAACACCGGGGAGCTGTTTTTT. This codes for CASSLMGGNTGELFF.

J is TRBJ1-2 and V is TRBV6-5; maybe TRBD1 (6 bases). Per germline, CDR1 MNHEY and CDR2 SVGAGI. This CDR3 is 13 amino acids long. Deletions cut 4 bases from V and 5 bases from J, with 11 bases between. The CDR3 DNA is TGTGCCAGCAGTTTTAGAGGGGGATATGGCTACACCTTC. It yields the protein CASSFRGGYGYTF.

The chain combines TRBV6-5 with TRBJ2-2; D is possibly TRBD1 (6 bases). This CDR3 spans 15 amino acids. Per germline, CDR1 MNHEY and CDR2 SVGAGI. V was trimmed by 3 bases and J by 6 bases, leaving 14 bases between them. The CDR3 DNA follows: TGTGCCAGCAGTTATTCGGCAGGGGCCTCCGGGGAGCTGTTTTTT. This codes for CASSYSAGASGELFF.

The chain employs TRBV5-4 and TRBJ1-6; no clear D gene. This CDR3 is built from 15 residues. Germline lookup yields CDR1 SGHNT and CDR2 YYREEE (reference sequence). The germline V and J ends were trimmed by 1 base and 5 bases, with 10 bases remaining between them. The CDR3 here is CASSLPIGDNSPLHF. CDR3 nucleotides: TGTGCCAGCAGCTTGCCCATCGGGGATAATTCACCCCTCCACTTT.

The count of this clone is one. The chain combines TRBV12-3 or TRBV12-4 with TRBJ1-2, with D possibly matching TRBD1 (5 bases). Trimming removed 3 bases at V and 8 bases at J, with 10 bases between. The CDR3 has 12 residues. The CDR3 DNA reads as TGTGCCAGCAGTTTCGCAGGGCTCGGCTACACCTTC. Its protein product is CASSFAGLGYTF.

DNA of the CDR3: TGTGCCAGCAGCTTGGGTCCCGGTGGCTACACCTTC. Protein sequence: CASSLGPGGYTF. This chain connects TRBV5-4 to TRBJ1-2; D unresolved. CDR1 is SGHNT and CDR2 is YYREEE in the germline V gene (reference sequence). The CDR3 sequence is 12 residues long. Deletions cut 0 bases from V and 7 bases from J, with 7 bases between.

The chain uses TRBV6-2 or TRBV6-3 and TRBJ1-2; D gene uncertain. This CDR3 spans 14 amino acids. V dropped 0 bases and J dropped 1 base, with 6 bases sitting between them. Germline CDR1 and CDR2: MNHEY and SVGEGT. In nucleotides, the CDR3 is TGTGCCAGCAGTTACTCAGGCGGTAACTATGGCTACACCTTC. Translating gives CASSYSGGNYGYTF.

This sequence joins TRBV2 and TRBJ1-4, with D hard to call. V lost 6 bases, J lost 10 bases, and 9 bases lay in between. Germline V lookup: CDR1 SNHLY, CDR2 FYNNEI. The CDR3 consists of 11 residues. DNA of the CDR3: TGTGCCAGCAGGGTGGAGGGAAAACTGTTTTTT. Translating it yields CASRVEGKLFF.

The J gene is TRBJ1-4, the V gene TRBV5-8; D may be TRBD1 (6 bases). The CDR3 is 15 residues long. Germline V gene data show CDR1 as SGHTS and CDR2 as YDEGEE. The V end was cut by 6 bases, the J end by 2 bases, with 14 bases between. The CDR3 DNA sequence: TGTGCCAGCATCAACAGGGTTTTGACTAATGAAAAACTGTTTTTT. It codes for CASINRVLTNEKLFF.

V gene TRBV14 combines with J gene TRBJ2-7, with 9 bases that match TRBD1. Trimming removed 0 bases from V and 2 bases from J; junction bases left unmatched: 5. CDR1 SGHDN and CDR2 FVKESK come from the germline V gene. This CDR3 contains 16 residues. The chain's CDR3 is CASSQDPGQGTYEQYF. CDR3 DNA sequence: TGTGCCAGCAGCCAAGATCCGGGACAGGGAACCTACGAGCAGTACTTC.

J is TRBJ2-2 and V is TRBV23-1, with 8 positions matching TRBD2. TRBV23-1 is designated an ORF whose function remains uncertain. The junction had 9 bases not matched to a gene; V was cut back by 7 bases and J by 5 bases. The CDR3 loop spans 15 amino acids. The CDR3 DNA follows: TGCGCCAGCACCTTAGCGGGACCCCGGACCGGGGAGCTGTTTTTT. This codes for CASTLAGPRTGELFF.

Of note for this clone: A read error may account for a junction end that differs from germline. The rearrangement links TRBV27 to TRBJ2-1; 10 bases are shared with TRBD2. CDR3 length: 16 residues. Germline V gene sequence: CDR1 MNHEY, CDR2 SMNVEV (reference sequence). CDR3 sequence (DNA): TGTGCCAGCAGCTTATCGACCGGGACTAGCGTTTATGAGCAGTTCTTC. Encoded protein: CASSLSTGTSVYEQFF.

This chain connects TRBV29-1 to TRBJ1-4; TRBD1 is a possible D gene (5 bases). V was cut by 7 bases and J by 0 bases, with 15 bases left in between. In germline, CDR1 is SQVTM, CDR2 ANQGSEA. The CDR3 runs 15 residues. The CDR3 DNA is TGCAGCGGAAAGGGTGGGGCTGCAACTAATGAAAAACTGTTTTTT. Amino acids: CSGKGGAATNEKLFF.

This chain links TRBV6-1 with TRBJ1-2, with D perhaps TRBD1 (5 bases). This CDR3 contains 15 residues. The ends were cut back, 1 base at V and 4 bases at J, with 13 bases in the middle. Germline CDR1 is MNHNS and CDR2 is SASEGT. The CDR3 nucleotides are TGTGCCAGCAGTGAAGAATTTAGGGGCGGCTATGGCTACACCTTC. Encoded protein: CASSEEFRGGYGYTF.

The chain recombines TRBV5-1 with TRBJ1-5, with D tentatively TRBD1 (6 bases). The germline V gene encodes CDR1 SGHRS and CDR2 YFSETQ. CDR3 length equals 14 residues. Trimming shortened V by 4 bases and J by 5 bases, and 13 bases separated the two germline ends. The CDR3 coding sequence is TGCGCCAGCAGCCCCGGGGGGCGGGATCAGCCCCAGCATTTT. It specifies CASSPGGRDQPQHF.